This T cell receptor beta chain came from a study of CD4+ T cells in melanoma. This CDR3 contains 13 residues. CDR1 and CDR2 from the germline V gene are SEHNR and FQNEAQ (reference sequence). The ends lost 5 bases at V and 5 bases at J; junction bases unmatched: 4. The data were produced by immunoSEQ multiplex PCR, yet TCRdb's version contains in-frame clones alone and is incomplete. The repertoire includes some 47,000 clones, 89% of them detected once, and over 9.5% sits in the top ten. The sequenced material came from peripheral blood. This TCR derives from a human donor with melanoma. The V and J genes are TRBV7-9 and TRBJ2-7; 9 nucleotides match TRBD1. DNA for the CDR3: TGTGCCAGCAGCCTGGACAGGGGCGACGAGCAGTACTTC. Translating gives CASSLDRGDEQYF.